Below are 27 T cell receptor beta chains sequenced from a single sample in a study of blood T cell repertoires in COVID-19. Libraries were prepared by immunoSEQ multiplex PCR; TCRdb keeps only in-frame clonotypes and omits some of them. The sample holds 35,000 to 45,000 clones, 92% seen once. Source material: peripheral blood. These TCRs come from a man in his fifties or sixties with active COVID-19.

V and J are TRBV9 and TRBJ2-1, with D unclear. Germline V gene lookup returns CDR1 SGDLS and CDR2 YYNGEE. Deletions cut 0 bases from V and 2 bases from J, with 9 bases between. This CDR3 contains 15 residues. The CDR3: CASSVESNPYNEQFF. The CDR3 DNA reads TGTGCCAGCAGCGTAGAGTCTAATCCCTACAATGAGCAGTTCTTC.

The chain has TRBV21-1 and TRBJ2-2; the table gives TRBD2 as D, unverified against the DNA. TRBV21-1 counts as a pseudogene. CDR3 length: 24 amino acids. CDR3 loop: CASSKANGTSGRVGAPSNTGELFF. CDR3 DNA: TGTGCCAGCAGCAAAGCCAACGGGACTAGCGGGAGGGTGGGGGCGCCTTCGAACACCGGGGAGCTGTTTTTT.

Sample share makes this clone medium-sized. DNA for the CDR3: TGTGCCTGGAGTGGGGGACAGGATAATTCACCCCTCCACTTT. It encodes CAWSGGQDNSPLHF. The chain has TRBV30 and TRBJ1-6; 8 bases align to TRBD1. Germline V gene sequence: CDR1 GTSNPN, CDR2 SVGIG (reference sequence). This CDR3 has 14 residues. The ends lost 1 base at V and 5 bases at J; junction bases unmatched: 1.

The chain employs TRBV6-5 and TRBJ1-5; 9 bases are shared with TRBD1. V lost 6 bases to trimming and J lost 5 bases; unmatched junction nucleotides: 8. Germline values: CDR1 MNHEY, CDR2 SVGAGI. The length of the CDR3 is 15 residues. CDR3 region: CASSRDRELDQPQHF. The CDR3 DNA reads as TGTGCCAGCAGCCGGGACAGGGAATTGGATCAGCCCCAGCATTTT.

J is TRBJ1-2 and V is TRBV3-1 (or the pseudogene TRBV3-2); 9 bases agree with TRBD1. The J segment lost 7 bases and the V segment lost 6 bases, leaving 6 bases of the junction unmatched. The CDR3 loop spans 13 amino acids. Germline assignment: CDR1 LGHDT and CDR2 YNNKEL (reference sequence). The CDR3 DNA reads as TGTGCCAGCAGGGACAGGGGCGCAGGTGGCTACACCTTC. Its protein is CASRDRGAGGYTF.

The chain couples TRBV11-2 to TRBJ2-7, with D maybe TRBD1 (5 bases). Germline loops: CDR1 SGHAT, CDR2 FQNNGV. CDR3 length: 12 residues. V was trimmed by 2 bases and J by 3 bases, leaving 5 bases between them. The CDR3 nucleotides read TGTGCCAGCAGCTTACAGGGCTACGAGCAGTACTTC. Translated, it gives CASSLQGYEQYF.

The CDR3 DNA sequence: TGTGCCAGCAGTTTATTGGGAGGGAGACTCGAAGCTTTCTTT. It is translated as CASSLLGGRLEAFF. The chain links TRBV28 to TRBJ1-1, with unresolved D. The CDR3 extends over 14 amino acids. Per the germline V gene, CDR1 is MDHEN and CDR2 is SYDVKM. V gave up 1 base and J gave up 8 bases, with 14 bases separating them.

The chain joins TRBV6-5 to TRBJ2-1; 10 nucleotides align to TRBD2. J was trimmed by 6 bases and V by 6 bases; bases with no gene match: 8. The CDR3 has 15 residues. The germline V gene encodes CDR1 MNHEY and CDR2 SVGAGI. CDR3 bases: TGTGCCAGCAGATTCGGACTAGCGGAGTCCAATGAGCAGTTCTTC. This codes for CASRFGLAESNEQFF.

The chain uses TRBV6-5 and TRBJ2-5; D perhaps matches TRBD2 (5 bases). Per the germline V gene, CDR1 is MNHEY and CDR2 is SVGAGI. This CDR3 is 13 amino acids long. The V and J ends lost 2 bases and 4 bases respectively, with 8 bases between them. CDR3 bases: TGTGCCAGCAGTTACCTAGCCGGAGAGACCCAGTACTTC. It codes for CASSYLAGETQYF.

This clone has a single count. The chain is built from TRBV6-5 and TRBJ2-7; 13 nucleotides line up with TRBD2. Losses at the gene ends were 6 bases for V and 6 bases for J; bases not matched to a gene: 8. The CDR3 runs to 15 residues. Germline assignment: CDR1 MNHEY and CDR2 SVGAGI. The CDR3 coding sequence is TGTGCCAGCAGCATGGGACTAGCGGGATCTGGCGAGCAGTACTTC. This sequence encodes CASSMGLAGSGEQYF.

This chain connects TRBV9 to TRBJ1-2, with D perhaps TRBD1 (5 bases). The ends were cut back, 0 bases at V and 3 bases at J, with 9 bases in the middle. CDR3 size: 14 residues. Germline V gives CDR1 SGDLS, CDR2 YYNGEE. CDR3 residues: CASSVDGAYYGYTF. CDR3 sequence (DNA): TGTGCCAGCAGCGTAGATGGGGCGTACTATGGCTACACCTTC.

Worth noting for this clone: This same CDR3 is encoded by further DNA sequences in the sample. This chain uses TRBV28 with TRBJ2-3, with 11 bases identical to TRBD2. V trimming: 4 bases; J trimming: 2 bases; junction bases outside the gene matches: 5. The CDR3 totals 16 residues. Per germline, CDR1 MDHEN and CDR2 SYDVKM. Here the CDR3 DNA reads TGTGCCAGCAGTTCCAGACTAGCGGGATTCACAGATACGCAGTATTTT. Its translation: CASSSRLAGFTDTQYF.

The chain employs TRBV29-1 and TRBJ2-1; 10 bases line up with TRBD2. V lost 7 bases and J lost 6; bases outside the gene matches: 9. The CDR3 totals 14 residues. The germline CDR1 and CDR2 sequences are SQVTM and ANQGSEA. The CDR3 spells CSGTTSGTVNEQFF. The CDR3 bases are TGCAGCGGTACTACTAGCGGGACCGTCAATGAGCAGTTCTTC.

The CDR3 coding sequence is TGTGCCAGCAGCCGACGTGGAGGGATGGGCACAGATACGCAGTATTTT. Protein product: CASSRRGGMGTDTQYF. This chain links TRBV3-1 (or the pseudogene TRBV3-2) with TRBJ2-3, with a tentative D call TRBD2 (6 bases). The germline gives CDR1 LGHDT, CDR2 YNNKEL (reference sequence). Trimming stripped 4 bases from V and 1 base from J, with 15 bases between. CDR3 size: 16 residues.

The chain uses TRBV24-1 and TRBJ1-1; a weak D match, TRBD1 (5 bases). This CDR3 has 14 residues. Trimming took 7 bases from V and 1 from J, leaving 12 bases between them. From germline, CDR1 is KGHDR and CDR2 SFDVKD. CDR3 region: CATRGNGGNTEAFF. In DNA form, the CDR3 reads TGTGCCACCAGAGGAAACGGGGGGAACACTGAAGCTTTCTTT.

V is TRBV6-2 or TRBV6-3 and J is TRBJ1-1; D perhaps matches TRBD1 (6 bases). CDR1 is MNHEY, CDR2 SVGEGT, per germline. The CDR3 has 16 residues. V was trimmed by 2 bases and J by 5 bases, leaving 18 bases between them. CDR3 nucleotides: TGTGCCAGCAGTTACGGCGGGGGGCCCTCCCTAACTGAAGCTTTCTTT. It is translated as CASSYGGGPSLTEAFF.

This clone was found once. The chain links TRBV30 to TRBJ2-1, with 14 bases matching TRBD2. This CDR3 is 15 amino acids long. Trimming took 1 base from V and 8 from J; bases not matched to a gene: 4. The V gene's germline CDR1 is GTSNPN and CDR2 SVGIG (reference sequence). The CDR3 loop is CAWSEGLAGADEQFF. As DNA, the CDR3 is TGTGCCTGGAGTGAGGGACTAGCGGGAGCGGATGAGCAGTTCTTC.

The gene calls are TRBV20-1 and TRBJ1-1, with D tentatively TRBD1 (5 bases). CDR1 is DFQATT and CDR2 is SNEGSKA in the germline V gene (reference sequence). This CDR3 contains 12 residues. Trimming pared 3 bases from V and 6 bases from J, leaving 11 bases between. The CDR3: CSASFRAPEAFF. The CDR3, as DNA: TGCAGTGCTAGTTTCAGGGCCCCTGAAGCTTTCTTT.

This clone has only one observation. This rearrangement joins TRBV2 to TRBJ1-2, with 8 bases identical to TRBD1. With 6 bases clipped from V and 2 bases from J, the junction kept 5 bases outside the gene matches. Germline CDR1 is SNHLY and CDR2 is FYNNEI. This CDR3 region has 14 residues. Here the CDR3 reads CASRGQATNYGYTF. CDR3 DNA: TGTGCCAGCAGGGGACAGGCAACAAACTATGGCTACACCTTC.

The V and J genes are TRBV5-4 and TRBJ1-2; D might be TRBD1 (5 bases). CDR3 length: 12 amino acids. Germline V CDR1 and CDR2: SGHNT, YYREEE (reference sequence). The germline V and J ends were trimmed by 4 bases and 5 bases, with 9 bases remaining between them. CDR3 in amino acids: CASSQGFYGYTF. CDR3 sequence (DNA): TGTGCCAGCAGCCAGGGCTTTTATGGCTACACCTTC.

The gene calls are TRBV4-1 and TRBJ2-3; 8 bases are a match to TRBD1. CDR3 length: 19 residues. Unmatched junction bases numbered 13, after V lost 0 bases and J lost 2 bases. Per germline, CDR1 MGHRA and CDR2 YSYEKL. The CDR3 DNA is TGCGCCAGCAGCCAAGATCGTCAGGGGGCTTTCATTCTCACAGATACGCAGTATTTT. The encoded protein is CASSQDRQGAFILTDTQYF.

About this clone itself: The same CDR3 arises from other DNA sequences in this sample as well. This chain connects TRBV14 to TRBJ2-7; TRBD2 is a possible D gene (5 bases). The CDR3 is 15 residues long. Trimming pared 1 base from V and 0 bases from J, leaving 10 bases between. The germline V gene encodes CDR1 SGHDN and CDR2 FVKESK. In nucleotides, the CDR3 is TGTGCCAGCAGCCAAGCTCTAGGAGGCTCCTACGAGCAGTACTTC. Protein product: CASSQALGGSYEQYF. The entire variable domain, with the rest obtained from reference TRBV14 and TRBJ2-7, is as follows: EAGVTQFPSHSVIEKGQTVTLRCDPISGHDNLYWYRRVMGKEIKFLLHFVKESKQDESGMPNNRFLAERTGGTYSTLKVQPAELEDSGVYFCASSQALGGSYEQYFGPGTRLTVT.

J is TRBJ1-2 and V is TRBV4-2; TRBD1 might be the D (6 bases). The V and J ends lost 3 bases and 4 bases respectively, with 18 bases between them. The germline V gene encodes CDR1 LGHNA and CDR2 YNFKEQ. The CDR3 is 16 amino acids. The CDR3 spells CASSQGGAGEIYGYTF. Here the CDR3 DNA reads TGTGCCAGCAGCCAGGGGGGGGCAGGGGAGATCTATGGCTACACCTTC.

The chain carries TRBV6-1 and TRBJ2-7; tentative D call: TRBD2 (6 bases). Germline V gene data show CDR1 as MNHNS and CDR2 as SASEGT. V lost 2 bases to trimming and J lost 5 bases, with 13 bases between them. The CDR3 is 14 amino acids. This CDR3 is CASSESGVPHEQYF. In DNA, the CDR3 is TGTGCCAGCAGTGAATCGGGAGTCCCCCACGAGCAGTACTTC.

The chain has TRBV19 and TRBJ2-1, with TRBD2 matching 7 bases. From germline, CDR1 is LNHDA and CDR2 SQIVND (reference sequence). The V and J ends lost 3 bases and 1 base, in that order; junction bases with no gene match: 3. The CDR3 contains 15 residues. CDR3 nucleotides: TGTGCCAGTAGTATCCGGGGGGTATCCTACAATGAGCAGTTCTTC. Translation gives CASSIRGVSYNEQFF.

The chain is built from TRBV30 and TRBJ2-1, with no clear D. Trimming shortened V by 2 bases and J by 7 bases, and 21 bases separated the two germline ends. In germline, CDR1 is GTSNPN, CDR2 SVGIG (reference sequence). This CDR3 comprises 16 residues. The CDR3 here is CAWSTPSYRVRNEQFF. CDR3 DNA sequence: TGTGCCTGGAGTACGCCGTCATATCGGGTGCGGAATGAGCAGTTCTTC.

CDR3 nucleotide sequence: TGTGCCAGCAGCTTGGGAGGGACTCCAGGCTATGGCTACACCTTC. The encoded protein is CASSLGGTPGYGYTF. This sequence joins TRBV7-9 and TRBJ1-2; D might be TRBD1 (5 bases). Per germline, CDR1 SEHNR and CDR2 FQNEAQ (reference sequence). This CDR3 contains 15 residues. The V end lost 3 bases, the J end lost 4 bases, and 15 bases lay between the germline ends.